This passage covers 14 T cell receptor beta chains from one sample sequenced in a study of T cells in Graves' hyperthyroidism and ophthalmopathy. The CDR3 regions of TCR beta were amplified from RNA transcripts. HTBI primers were employed in a first-round RT-PCR of the TCR CDR3. Each CDR3 protein gets one entry after TCRdb re-called the multiplex PCR reads with MiXCR. The sample holds 650,000 to 700,000 distinct CDR3 sequences, 15% to 20% seen once. Specimen: blood. The receptors were gathered from a man between 50 and 59 years old with Graves' hyperthyroidism.

The rearrangement joins TRBV6-2 or TRBV6-3 to TRBJ2-1; 9 bases map to TRBD2. This CDR3 region has 16 residues. Germline V gives CDR1 MNHEY, CDR2 SVGEGT. V lost 0 bases, J lost 9 bases, and 9 bases stayed unmatched. In DNA, the CDR3 is TGTGCCAGCAGTTACTCAAGTGGACTAGCGAAGGTTGAGCAGTTCTTC. Amino acid sequence: CASSYSSGLAKVEQFF.

This clonotype was recorded many times. The chain uses TRBV27 and TRBJ2-4; TRBD2 matches at 12 bases. The CDR3 extends over 16 amino acids. The V gene end was trimmed by 3 bases and the J gene end by 6 bases; junction bases not matched to a gene: 6. The germline V gene encodes CDR1 MNHEY and CDR2 SMNVEV (reference sequence). The CDR3 sequence is CASSFLAGGPGNIQYF. The DNA of the CDR3 is TGTGCCAGCAGTTTTCTAGCGGGAGGGCCCGGAAACATTCAGTACTTC.

This clonotype was found once. A read error is possible here, since a much larger clone lies one base away. The chain recombines TRBV28 with TRBJ2-5; 7 bases line up with TRBD1. This CDR3 spans 14 amino acids. Looked up from germline, CDR1 is MDHEN and CDR2 is SYDVKM. CDR3 sequence reads: CASTNLGTEEIQYF. CDR3 nucleotides: TGTGCCAGCACCAATTTGGGGACAGAAGAGATCCAGTACTTC.

This chain links TRBV7-9 with TRBJ2-1, with D uncertain. V was clipped by 6 bases and J by 7 bases, with 7 bases between them. The CDR3 totals 11 residues. Germline CDR1 is SEHNR and CDR2 is FQNEAQ (reference sequence). CDR3 in amino acids: CASRSLNEQFF. CDR3 in DNA: TGTGCCAGCAGGTCGTTGAATGAGCAGTTCTTC.

This clonotype has only a few counts. The rearrangement uses TRBV4-1 and TRBJ2-5; 8 nucleotides line up with TRBD2. CDR3 size: 15 residues. The germline V gene has CDR1 MGHRA and CDR2 YSYEKL. Unmatched junction bases numbered 12, after V lost 3 bases and J lost 9 bases. CDR3 amino acids: CASSQTRGGFLPQYF. The CDR3 DNA is TGCGCCAGCAGCCAGACCCGGGGGGGGTTCTTACCCCAGTACTTC.

This clonotype appeared many times. This chain uses TRBV24-1 with TRBJ1-2; D is ambiguous. Trimming removed 2 bases from V and 4 bases from J, with 16 bases in between. This CDR3 has 16 residues. Germline CDR1 is KGHDR and CDR2 is SFDVKD. The CDR3 DNA reads as TGTGCCACCAGTGATTGGAGATCGGAAGGGCCCTATGGCTACACCTTC. Its translation: CATSDWRSEGPYGYTF.

The chain uses TRBV12-3 or TRBV12-4 and TRBJ1-2, with D unresolved. V lost 1 base, J lost 7 bases, and 7 bases lay in between. CDR3 length: 12 residues. Written as DNA, the CDR3 is TGTGCCAGCAGTTTAGGAGTGTTTGGCTACACCTTC. Translation gives CASSLGVFGYTF.

This clonotype was detected a few times. This rearrangement joins TRBV28 to TRBJ1-1, with D possibly matching TRBD1 (5 bases). Germline CDR1 MDHEN, CDR2 SYDVKM. Trimming removed 7 bases from V and 5 bases from J, with 17 bases in between. The CDR3 has 14 residues. CDR3 sequence: CASNEEKEGTEAFF. For the CDR3, the DNA is TGTGCCAGCAATGAGGAAAAGGAGGGGACTGAAGCTTTCTTT.

At least ten counts were recorded for this clonotype. The chain recombines TRBV10-3 with TRBJ1-1, with D possibly TRBD1 on 5 matching bases. V was trimmed by 10 bases and J by 6 bases, leaving 21 bases between them. The CDR3 loop spans 14 amino acids. Germline CDR1 is ENHRY and CDR2 is SYGVKD. The DNA for the CDR3 is TGTGCCACCCGGGGGGACGGGTCCGGGGCTGAAGCTTTCTTT. Protein: CATRGDGSGAEAFF.

There are many counts of this clonotype. The chain employs TRBV19 and TRBJ1-1; 9 bases fit TRBD1. This CDR3 has 15 residues. Losses at the gene ends were 5 bases for V and 4 bases for J; bases not matched to a gene: 8. From germline, CDR1 is LNHDA and CDR2 SQIVND (reference sequence). The CDR3: CASSFTGTGITEAFF. For the CDR3, the DNA is TGTGCCAGTAGTTTCACCGGGACAGGGATCACTGAAGCTTTCTTT. The variable domain in full, completed from reference TRBV19 and TRBJ1-1, reads DGGITQSPKYLFRKEGQNVTLSCEQNLNHDAMYWYRQDPGQGLRLIYYSQIVNDFQKGDIAEGYSVSREKKESFPLTVTSAQKNPTAFYLCASSFTGTGITEAFFGQGTRLTVV.

The chain recombines TRBV9 with TRBJ2-3; 9 bases agree with TRBD2. The CDR3 extends over 16 amino acids. Germline CDR1 reads SGDLS; CDR2 reads YYNGEE. The junction had 11 bases not matched to a gene; V was cut back by 4 bases and J by 5 bases. The chain's CDR3 is CASSPGLARTQDTQYF. In DNA form, the CDR3 reads TGTGCCAGCAGCCCAGGACTAGCGCGAACCCAAGATACGCAGTATTTT.

This clonotype turned up a few times. The J gene is TRBJ1-1, the V gene TRBV29-1; D uncertain. Germline loops: CDR1 SQVTM, CDR2 ANQGSEA. V was cut by 5 bases and J by 1 base, with 11 bases left in between. This CDR3 contains 13 residues. The DNA of the CDR3 is TGCAGCGTTAGAAGGACGGGGAACACTGAAGCTTTCTTT. Its protein is CSVRRTGNTEAFF. Using reference TRBV29-1 and TRBJ1-1 for the parts outside the CDR3, the full variable domain is SAVISQKPSRDICQRGTSLTIQCQVDSQVTMMFWYRQQPGQSLTLIATANQGSEATYESGFVIDKFPISRPNLTFSTLTVSNMSPEDSSIYLCSVRRTGNTEAFFGQGTRLTVV.

The gene calls are TRBV27 and TRBJ2-5; 10 nucleotides agree with TRBD1. Germline CDR1 is MNHEY and CDR2 is SMNVEV (reference sequence). V lost 0 bases, J lost 4 bases, and 8 bases stayed unmatched. The CDR3 totals 17 residues. CDR3 region: CASSLSGPGQGPETQYF. CDR3 DNA sequence: TGTGCCAGCAGTTTATCGGGGCCGGGACAGGGGCCAGAGACCCAGTACTTC.

This clonotype has at least ten counts. The CDR3 loop reads CASSSPLRPKNIQYF. CDR3 DNA: TGTGCCAGCAGTTCCCCACTTCGCCCCAAAAACATTCAGTACTTC. The chain joins TRBV28 to TRBJ2-4; no clear D gene. This CDR3 comprises 15 residues. Germline loops: CDR1 MDHEN, CDR2 SYDVKM. V was pared by 4 bases and J by 2 bases, with 12 bases between. The full variable domain, with the rest looked up from reference TRBV28 and TRBJ2-4, is DVKVTQSSRYLVKRTGEKVFLECVQDMDHENMFWYRQDPGLGLRLIYFSYDVKMKEKGDIPEGYSVSREKKERFSLILESASTNQTSMYLCASSSPLRPKNIQYFGAGTRLSVL.